The clone carrying this T cell receptor beta chain has a single count. CDR1 is SEHNR and CDR2 is FQNEAQ in the germline V gene (reference sequence). The V gene lost 2 bases and the J gene lost 2 bases, with 12 bases spanning the gap. There are 16 residues in the CDR3. This record comes from a study of T cell changes during pregnancy in multiple sclerosis. Profiled with immunoSEQ multiplex PCR; TCRdb holds only in-frame clones, not every one. This table has about 59,000 clones, 92% appearing once. Sample: peripheral blood, taken in the first trimester of pregnancy. This rearrangement joins TRBV7-9 to TRBJ2-2; D is undetermined. This sequence was found in a female donor with multiple sclerosis, enrolled in a pregnancy study. The DNA for the CDR3 is TGTGCCAGCAGCTTAAGGTCCAGGATTAACACCGGGGAGCTGTTTTTT. Amino acid sequence: CASSLRSRINTGELFF. The whole variable domain, remainder taken from reference TRBV7-9 and TRBJ2-2, is DTGVSQNPRHKITKRGQNVTFRCDPISEHNRLYWYRQTLGQGPEFLTYFQNEAQLEKSRLLSDRFSAERPKGSFSTLEIQRTEQGDSAMYLCASSLRSRINTGELFFGEGSRLTVL.